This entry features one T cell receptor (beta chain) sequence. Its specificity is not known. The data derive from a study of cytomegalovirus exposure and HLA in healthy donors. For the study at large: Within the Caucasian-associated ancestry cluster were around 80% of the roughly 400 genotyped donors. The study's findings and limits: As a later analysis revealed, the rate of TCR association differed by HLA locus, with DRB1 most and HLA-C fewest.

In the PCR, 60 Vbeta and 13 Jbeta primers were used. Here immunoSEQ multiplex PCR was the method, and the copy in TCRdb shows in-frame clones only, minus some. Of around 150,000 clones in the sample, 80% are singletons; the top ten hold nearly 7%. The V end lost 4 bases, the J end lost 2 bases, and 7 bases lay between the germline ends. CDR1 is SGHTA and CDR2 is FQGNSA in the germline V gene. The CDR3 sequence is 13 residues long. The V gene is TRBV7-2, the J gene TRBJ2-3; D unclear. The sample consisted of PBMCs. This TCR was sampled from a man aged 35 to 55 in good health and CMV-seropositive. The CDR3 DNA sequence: TGTGCCAGCAGCTCACTCTCCACAGATACGCAGTATTTT. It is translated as CASSSLSTDTQYF.